This record looks at one T cell receptor (beta chain) sequence and its context. Its target is not known. This sample is drawn from a study of T cells in Graves' hyperthyroidism and ophthalmopathy. This CDR3 comprises 14 residues. V trimming: 2 bases; J trimming: 10 bases; junction bases outside the gene matches: 3. The germline CDR1 and CDR2 sequences are SGHDT and YYEEEE. Study findings and constraints: Expanded thyroid clonotypes (above 0.001) were mostly also found in blood.

Amplified TCR beta CDR3 regions derived from RNA transcripts. First-round RT-PCR of the TCR CDR3 relied on the HTBI primer set. TCRdb passed the multiplex PCR reads through MiXCR, listing each CDR3 protein once. The repertoire holds about 570,000 distinct CDR3 sequences, with approximately 44% as singletons. This TCR came from an adult woman with Graves' disease, either hyperthyroidism or ophthalmopathy (not recorded which). The chain is built from TRBV5-6 and TRBJ1-6; 10 nucleotides match TRBD1. Material: peripheral blood or thyroid tissue (not recorded which). The CDR3 coding sequence is TGTGCCAGCAGCTTCGACAGGGGGCGATCACCCCTCCACTTT. Its protein is CASSFDRGRSPLHF.